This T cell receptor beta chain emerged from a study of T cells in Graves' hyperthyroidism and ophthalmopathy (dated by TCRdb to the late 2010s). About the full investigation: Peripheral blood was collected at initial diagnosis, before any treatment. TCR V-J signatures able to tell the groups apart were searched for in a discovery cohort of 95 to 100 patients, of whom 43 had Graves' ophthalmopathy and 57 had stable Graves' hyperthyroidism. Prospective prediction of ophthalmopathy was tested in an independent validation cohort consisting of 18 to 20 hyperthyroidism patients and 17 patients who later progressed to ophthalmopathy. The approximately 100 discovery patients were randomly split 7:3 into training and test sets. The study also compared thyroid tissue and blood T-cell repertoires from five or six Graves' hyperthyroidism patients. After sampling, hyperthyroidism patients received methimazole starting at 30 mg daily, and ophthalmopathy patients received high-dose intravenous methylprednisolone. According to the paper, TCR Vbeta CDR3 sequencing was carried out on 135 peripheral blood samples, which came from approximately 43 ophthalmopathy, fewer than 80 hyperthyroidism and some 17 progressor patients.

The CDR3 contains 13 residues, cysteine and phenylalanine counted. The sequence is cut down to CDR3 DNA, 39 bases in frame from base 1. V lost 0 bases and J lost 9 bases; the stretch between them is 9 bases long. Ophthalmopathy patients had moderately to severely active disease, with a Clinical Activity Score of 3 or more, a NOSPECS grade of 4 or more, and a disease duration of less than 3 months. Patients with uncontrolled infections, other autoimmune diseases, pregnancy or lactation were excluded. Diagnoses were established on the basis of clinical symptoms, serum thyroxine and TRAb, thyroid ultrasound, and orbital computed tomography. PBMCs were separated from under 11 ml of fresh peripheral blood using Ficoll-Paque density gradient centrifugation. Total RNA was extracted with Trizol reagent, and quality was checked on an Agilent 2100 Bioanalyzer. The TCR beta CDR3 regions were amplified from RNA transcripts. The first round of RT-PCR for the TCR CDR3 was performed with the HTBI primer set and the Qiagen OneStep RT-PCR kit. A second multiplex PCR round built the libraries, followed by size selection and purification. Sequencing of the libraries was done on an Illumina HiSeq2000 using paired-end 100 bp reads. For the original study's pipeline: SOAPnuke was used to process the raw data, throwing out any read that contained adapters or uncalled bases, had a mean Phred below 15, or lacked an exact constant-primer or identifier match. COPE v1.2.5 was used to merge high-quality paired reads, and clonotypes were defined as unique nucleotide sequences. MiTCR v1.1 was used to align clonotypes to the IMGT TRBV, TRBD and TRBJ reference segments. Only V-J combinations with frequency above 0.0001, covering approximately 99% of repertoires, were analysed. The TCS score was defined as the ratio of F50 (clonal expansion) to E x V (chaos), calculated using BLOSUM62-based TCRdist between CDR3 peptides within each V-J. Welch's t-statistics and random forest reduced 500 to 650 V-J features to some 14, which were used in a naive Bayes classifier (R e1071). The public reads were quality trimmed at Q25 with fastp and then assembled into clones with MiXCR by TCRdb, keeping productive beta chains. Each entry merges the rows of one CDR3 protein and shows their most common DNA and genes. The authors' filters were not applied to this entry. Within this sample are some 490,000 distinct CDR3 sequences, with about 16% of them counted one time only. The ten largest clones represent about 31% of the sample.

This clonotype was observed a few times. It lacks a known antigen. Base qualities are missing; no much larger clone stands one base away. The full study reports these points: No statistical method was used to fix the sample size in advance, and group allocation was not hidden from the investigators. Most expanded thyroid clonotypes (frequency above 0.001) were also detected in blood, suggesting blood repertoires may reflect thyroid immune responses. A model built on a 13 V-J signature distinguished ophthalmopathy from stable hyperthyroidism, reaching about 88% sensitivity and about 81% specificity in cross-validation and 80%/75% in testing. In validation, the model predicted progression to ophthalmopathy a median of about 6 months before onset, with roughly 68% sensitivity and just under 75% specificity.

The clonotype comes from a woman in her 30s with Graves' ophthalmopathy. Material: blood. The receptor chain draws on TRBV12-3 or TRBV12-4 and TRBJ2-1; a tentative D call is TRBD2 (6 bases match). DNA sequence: TGTGCCAGCAGTTTAGCGGGAGGCGTTGAGCAGTTCTTC. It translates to CASSLAGGVEQFF.